These 10 T cell receptor beta chains originate from one sample sequenced in a study of OX40 agonist ivuxolimab in advanced cancers. Libraries were prepared by immunoSEQ multiplex PCR; TCRdb keeps only in-frame clonotypes and omits some of them. The table lists about 18,000 clones, just over 70% of them singletons. The source material was CD4+ or CD8+ T cells sorted from blood, sampled in a trial of the OX40 agonist ivuxolimab. The receptors here all came from an adult with an advanced solid tumor such as melanoma, head and neck, liver or kidney cancer.

This clone came up a few times. This rearrangement joins TRBV27 to TRBJ1-5; 8 positions agree with TRBD1. J gave up 6 bases and V 4 bases, and 11 bases lay outside the gene matches. The CDR3 consists of 16 residues. The germline V gene has CDR1 MNHEY and CDR2 SMNVEV (reference sequence). CDR3 sequence: CASSSSQGVTGQPQHF. As DNA, the CDR3 is TGTGCCAGCAGTTCGTCACAGGGGGTTACGGGTCAGCCCCAGCATTTT.

The chain has TRBV21-1 and TRBJ2-1; TRBD2 reflects the table's D call only, with no check against the DNA. TRBV21-1 corresponds to a pseudogene. The CDR3 consists of 19 residues. Here the CDR3 DNA reads TGTGCCAGCAGCAAAGCGCTTACCCCCGGGAGGAGAACCTACAATGAGCAGTTCTTC. It encodes CASSKALTPGRRTYNEQFF.

The chain carries TRBV10-3 and TRBJ2-1; no firm D call. V was trimmed by 6 bases and J by 1 base, leaving 13 bases between them. The germline V gene encodes CDR1 ENHRY and CDR2 SYGVKD. The CDR3 covers 15 residues. The CDR3 protein is CAISPDFSSYNEQFF. Here the CDR3 DNA reads TGTGCCATCAGCCCAGATTTTTCATCCTACAATGAGCAGTTCTTC.

The table lists this clone with a few counts. CDR3 bases: TGTGCCAGCAGTTTGGGTATAGCGACACCATACAATGAGCAGTTCTTC. The encoded protein is CASSLGIATPYNEQFF. The rearrangement uses TRBV28 and TRBJ2-1; perhaps TRBD2 as D (5 bases). There are 16 residues in the CDR3. The ends were cut back, 3 bases at V and 4 bases at J, with 16 bases in the middle. CDR1 is MDHEN, CDR2 SYDVKM, per germline.

The chain combines TRBV11-1 with TRBJ2-7; D uncertain. CDR1 is SGHAT, CDR2 FQDESV, per germline (reference sequence). The V gene lost 3 bases and the J gene lost 3 bases, with 12 bases spanning the gap. CDR3 length: 14 residues. The DNA for the CDR3 is TGTGCCAGCAGCTTCGGGCAGGACGGCTACGAGCAGTACTTC. It is translated as CASSFGQDGYEQYF.

The chain uses TRBV9 and TRBJ2-2; possibly TRBD1 or TRBD2 for D (6 bases each). The CDR3 extends over 16 amino acids. V lost 0 bases and J 4 bases, leaving 13 bases between the germline ends. Germline V gene lookup returns CDR1 SGDLS and CDR2 YYNGEE. The CDR3 DNA follows: TGTGCCAGCAGCGTAGAGGGGGGTTCTACCACCGGGGAGCTGTTTTTT. This encodes CASSVEGGSTTGELFF.

By share, this clone counts as medium-sized. The chain employs TRBV5-1 and TRBJ2-1, with D uncertain. Trimming stripped 2 bases from V and 4 bases from J, with 7 bases between. The CDR3 runs 13 residues. Germline loops: CDR1 SGHRS, CDR2 YFSETQ. The chain's CDR3 is CASSLGGYNEQFF. In DNA, the CDR3 is TGCGCCAGCAGCTTAGGCGGTTACAATGAGCAGTTCTTC. Based on the CDR3 plus reference TRBV5-1 and TRBJ2-1, the full variable domain is KAGVTQTPRYLIKTRGQQVTLSCSPISGHRSVSWYQQTPGQGLQFLFEYFSETQRNKGNFPGRFSGRQFSNSRSEMNVSTLELGDSALYLCASSLGGYNEQFFGPGTRLTVL.

The CDR3 DNA reads TGCAGCGTTGAAGGGATTTTTACCGGGACAGGGAACAATGAGCAGTTCTTC. It translates to CSVEGIFTGTGNNEQFF. The chain carries TRBV29-1 and TRBJ2-1, with 9 bases lining up with TRBD1. Germline assignment: CDR1 SQVTM and CDR2 ANQGSEA. The CDR3 sequence is 17 residues long. Trimming removed 1 base from V and 5 bases from J; junction bases left unmatched: 12.

The V and J genes are TRBV14 and TRBJ2-7; D gene uncertain. V dropped 4 bases and J dropped 0 bases, with 7 bases sitting between them. Germline V gene sequence: CDR1 SGHDN, CDR2 FVKESK. The CDR3 has 13 amino acids. The CDR3 spells CASSRTDSYEQYF. CDR3 in DNA: TGTGCCAGCAGCCGGACGGACTCCTACGAGCAGTACTTC.

The V call is TRBV2, the J call TRBJ2-7; 8 bases are shared with TRBD1. The germline gives CDR1 SNHLY, CDR2 FYNNEI. With 6 bases clipped from V and 0 bases from J, the junction kept 1 base outside the gene matches. The CDR3 covers 13 residues. DNA for the CDR3: TGTGCCAGCAGGACAGGGGTCTCCTACGAGCAGTACTTC. Its protein is CASRTGVSYEQYF.